This T cell receptor beta chain was sequenced for a study of neurological immune-mediated disorders. This clonotype was recorded at least ten times. Germline V gives CDR1 GTSNPN, CDR2 SVGIG (reference sequence). There are 12 residues in the CDR3. Trimming stripped 5 bases from V and 1 base from J, with 9 bases between. By 5'RACE with 10-nucleotide random UMIs, the cDNA was made. TCRdb re-called the 5' RACE reads with MiXCR, one entry per CDR3 protein. The sample includes 25,000 to 35,000 distinct CDR3 sequences, 4.6% of them seen just once. This chain links TRBV30 with TRBJ2-7, with D perhaps TRBD1 (5 bases). The TCR sequence derives from a man aged 18-30 years in good health. Sequencing was carried out using PBMCs. In DNA, the CDR3 is TGTGCCTGGCAAGGGGCATCCTACGAGCAGTACTTC. It translates to CAWQGASYEQYF.